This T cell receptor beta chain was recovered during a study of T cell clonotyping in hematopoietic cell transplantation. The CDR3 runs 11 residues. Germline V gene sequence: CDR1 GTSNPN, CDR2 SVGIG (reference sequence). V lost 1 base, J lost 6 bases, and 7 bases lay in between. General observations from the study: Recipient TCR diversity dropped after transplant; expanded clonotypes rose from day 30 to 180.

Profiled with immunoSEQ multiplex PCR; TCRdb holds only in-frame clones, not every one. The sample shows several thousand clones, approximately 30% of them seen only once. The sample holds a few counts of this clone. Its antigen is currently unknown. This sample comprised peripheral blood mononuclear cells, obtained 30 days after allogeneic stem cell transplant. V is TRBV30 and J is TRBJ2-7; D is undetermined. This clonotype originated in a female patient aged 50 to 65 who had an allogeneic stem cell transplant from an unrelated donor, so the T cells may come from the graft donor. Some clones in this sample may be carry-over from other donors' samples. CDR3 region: CAWSGQSEQYF. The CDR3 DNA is TGTGCCTGGAGTGGCCAATCCGAGCAGTACTTC.